The 30 T cell receptor beta chains in this list originate from one sample, sequenced in a study of blood T cell repertoires in COVID-19. Sequenced by immunoSEQ multiplex PCR; TCRdb stores in-frame clones only, minus some. The sample holds more than 120,000 clones, about 83% seen once. Sequencing was carried out using peripheral blood. These receptor sequences come from a woman between 50 and 59 years old with active or convalescent COVID-19.

The genes are TRBV3-1 (or the pseudogene TRBV3-2) and TRBJ2-7; 13 bases are shared with TRBD2. V lost 0 bases, J lost 3 bases, and 5 bases stayed unmatched. The length of the CDR3 is 17 residues. Germline loops: CDR1 LGHDT, CDR2 YNNKEL (reference sequence). CDR3 amino acids: CASSQDPGLAGLYEQYF. The CDR3 DNA sequence: TGTGCCAGCAGCCAAGATCCGGGACTAGCGGGGCTCTACGAGCAGTACTTC.

The chain joins TRBV27 to TRBJ1-1; D might be TRBD1 (6 bases). The CDR3 sequence is 17 residues long. The V gene's germline CDR1 is MNHEY and CDR2 SMNVEV (reference sequence). V was trimmed by 2 bases and J by 0 bases, leaving 16 bases between them. The CDR3 spells CASSLRGAAPVNTEAFF. The CDR3 bases are TGTGCCAGCAGTTTACGGGGGGCGGCTCCCGTGAACACTGAAGCTTTCTTT.

The chain carries TRBV30 and TRBJ2-1, with a possible D match to TRBD1 (7 bases). The germline CDR1 and CDR2 sequences are GTSNPN and SVGIG (reference sequence). V lost 2 bases and J lost 13, with 18 bases in between. The CDR3 is 13 amino acids. The CDR3 DNA sequence: TGTGCCTGGAGTCCACAGCAGGAGGGGGCACAGTTCTTC. Protein: CAWSPQQEGAQFF.

This chain links TRBV4-1 with TRBJ2-6; D ambiguous. This CDR3 is 16 amino acids long. The V and J ends lost 1 base and 3 bases respectively, with 10 bases between them. Looked up from germline, CDR1 is MGHRA and CDR2 is YSYEKL. CDR3 nucleotide sequence: TGCGCCAGCAGCCAAGTCGCCCTCTATGGGGCCAACGTCCTGACTTTC. It yields the protein CASSQVALYGANVLTF.

V usage is TRBV15 and J usage is TRBJ1-4; 8 positions match TRBD1. This CDR3 comprises 15 residues. Germline CDR1 reads LNHNV; CDR2 reads YYDKDF (reference sequence). The V and J ends lost 5 bases and 8 bases, in that order; junction bases with no gene match: 10. DNA of the CDR3: TGTGCCACCAGCGACCAAGGACAGGGTGGAGAAAAACTGTTTTTT. As protein: CATSDQGQGGEKLFF.

CDR3 coding DNA: TGTGCCAGCAGCTCGGGACAGTTCGCCGGGGAGCTGTTTTTT. This encodes CASSSGQFAGELFF. The chain employs TRBV5-8 and TRBJ2-2; the match to TRBD1 covers 7 bases. V shed 3 bases and J 6 bases; nucleotides not matched to a gene: 5. The germline V gene has CDR1 SGHTS and CDR2 YDEGEE. The CDR3 loop spans 14 amino acids.

This rearrangement joins TRBV6-4 to TRBJ2-2; 12 bases are a match to TRBD2. The CDR3 covers 14 residues. Germline V CDR1 and CDR2: MRHNA, SNTAGT. J was trimmed by 8 bases and V by 4 bases; bases with no gene match: 2. The CDR3 region is CASSALAGGGELFF. The CDR3 coding sequence is TGTGCCAGCAGTGCACTAGCGGGAGGAGGGGAGCTGTTTTTT.

This chain uses TRBV10-2 with TRBJ2-5, with 9 bases that match TRBD2. CDR1 WSHSY and CDR2 SAAADI come from the germline V gene. Trimming cost V 6 bases and J 5 bases; bases outside gene matches: 10. The CDR3 consists of 15 residues. The CDR3 coding sequence is TGCGCCAGCAGGGGGGGGTCTAGCGGGAAGGAGACCCAGTACTTC. Translated, it gives CASRGGSSGKETQYF.

The rearrangement joins TRBV5-6 to TRBJ1-1; 8 bases fit TRBD1. The CDR3 runs 13 residues. Germline V gene data show CDR1 as SGHDT and CDR2 as YYEEEE. J was trimmed by 5 bases and V by 6 bases; bases with no gene match: 6. This CDR3 is CASIEQGGTEAFF. In nucleotides, the CDR3 is TGTGCCAGCATCGAACAGGGGGGGACTGAAGCTTTCTTT. The complete variable domain, with remaining parts taken from reference TRBV5-6 and TRBJ1-1, reads DAGVTQSPTHLIKTRGQQVTLRCSPKSGHDTVSWYQQALGQGPQFIFQYYEEEERQRGNFPDRFSGHQFPNYSSELNVNALLLGDSALYLCASIEQGGTEAFFGQGTRLTVV.

The rearrangement joins TRBV27 to TRBJ1-2, with no clear D. The CDR3 has 13 amino acids. V lost 3 bases and J 8 bases, leaving 13 bases between the germline ends. Germline values: CDR1 MNHEY, CDR2 SMNVEV (reference sequence). The chain's CDR3 is CASSFGGVGGYTF. CDR3 sequence (DNA): TGTGCCAGCAGTTTCGGCGGGGTCGGGGGCTACACCTTC.

The chain couples TRBV9 to TRBJ2-7, with D tentatively TRBD2 (5 bases). The germline V and J ends were trimmed by 2 bases and 6 bases, with 18 bases remaining between them. Germline V gives CDR1 SGDLS, CDR2 YYNGEE. The CDR3 sequence is 15 residues long. CDR3 sequence reads: CASSVGPTGDPEQYF. For the CDR3, the DNA is TGTGCCAGCAGCGTCGGTCCCACCGGGGATCCCGAGCAGTACTTC.

J is TRBJ1-1 and V is TRBV7-3; 7 nucleotides match TRBD1. The germline V gene has CDR1 SGHTA and CDR2 FQGTGA. V gave up 5 bases and J gave up 0 bases; unmatched junction bases: 6. This CDR3 region has 15 residues. The CDR3 nucleotides are TGTGCCAGCAGCCCCCAGGGGGGAATGAACACTGAAGCTTTCTTT. Residues: CASSPQGGMNTEAFF.

This chain links TRBV7-2 with TRBJ1-2; D might be TRBD1 (5 bases). The germline V gene encodes CDR1 SGHTA and CDR2 FQGNSA. The CDR3 spans 14 residues. V lost 3 bases and J 4 bases, leaving 12 bases between the germline ends. The CDR3 DNA reads as TGTGCCAGCAGCTTGGACCGGGGGAGCTATGGCTACACCTTC. Its protein product is CASSLDRGSYGYTF.

This clone has a handful of counts. The chain combines TRBV7-2 with TRBJ1-5; 7 bases are a match to TRBD1. Germline CDR1 and CDR2: SGHTA and FQGNSA. J was trimmed by 4 bases and V by 2 bases; bases with no gene match: 5. The CDR3 spans 15 residues. The CDR3 DNA follows: TGTGCCAGCAGCTTATGGGGACAGAAAAATCAGCCCCAGCATTTT. Translation gives CASSLWGQKNQPQHF.

The rearrangement joins TRBV7-2 to TRBJ2-1; TRBD1 matches 7 bases. Germline-derived CDR1 and CDR2 are SGHTA and FQGNSA. The CDR3 is 16 amino acids. The J segment lost 0 bases and the V segment lost 2 bases, leaving 4 bases of the junction unmatched. Written as DNA, the CDR3 is TGTGCCAGCAGCTTAAATAGGGGGCTCTCCTACAATGAGCAGTTCTTC. This codes for CASSLNRGLSYNEQFF.

This chain connects TRBV30 to TRBJ1-1; TRBD1 might be the D (5 bases). The ends were cut back, 3 bases at V and 11 bases at J, with 16 bases in the middle. Germline V CDR1 and CDR2: GTSNPN, SVGIG (reference sequence). The CDR3 has 12 residues. The CDR3 sequence: CAWRLRQLEAFF. Here the CDR3 DNA reads TGTGCCTGGAGACTACGACAGTTAGAGGCTTTCTTT.

V and J are TRBV4-1 and TRBJ1-2; D perhaps matches TRBD1 (6 bases). Germline V gives CDR1 MGHRA, CDR2 YSYEKL. V shed 0 bases and J shed 2 bases, with 7 bases lying between them. This CDR3 region has 14 residues. The CDR3: CASSQDRGNYGYTF. The CDR3 DNA is TGCGCCAGCAGCCAAGACAGGGGCAACTATGGCTACACCTTC.

V gene TRBV7-2 combines with J gene TRBJ1-3, with 8 positions matching TRBD1. The germline gives CDR1 SGHTA, CDR2 FQGNSA. CDR3 length equals 16 residues. The V segment lost 5 bases and the J segment 0 bases; nucleotides outside the gene matches: 6. The CDR3 sequence is CASSPRQGSSGNTIYF. The CDR3 coding sequence is TGTGCCAGCAGCCCACGACAGGGGAGCTCTGGAAACACCATATATTTT. The full variable domain, its missing parts supplied by reference TRBV7-2 and TRBJ1-3, is GAGVSQSPSNKVTEKGKDVELRCDPISGHTALYWYRQSLGQGLEFLIYFQGNSAPDKSGLPSDRFSAERTGGSVSTLTIQRTQQEDSAVYLCASSPRQGSSGNTIYFGEGSWLTVV.

The V gene is TRBV7-9, the J gene TRBJ1-2; possibly TRBD1 for D (5 bases). V was pared by 5 bases and J by 6 bases, with 13 bases between. Germline CDR1 and CDR2: SEHNR and FQNEAQ (reference sequence). The CDR3 loop spans 13 amino acids. CDR3 residues: CASSRRGGDGYTF. Here the CDR3 DNA reads TGTGCCAGCAGCCGGAGGGGAGGGGATGGCTACACCTTC.

The chain couples TRBV19 to TRBJ2-6; TRBD1 agrees at 8 bases. CDR1 LNHDA and CDR2 SQIVND come from the germline V gene (reference sequence). The V and J ends lost 3 bases and 0 bases, in that order; junction bases with no gene match: 1. This CDR3 contains 16 residues. The CDR3 loop reads CASSITGGSGANVLTF. DNA of the CDR3: TGTGCCAGTAGTATTACAGGGGGCTCTGGGGCCAACGTCCTGACTTTC.

This chain joins TRBV19 and TRBJ2-2, with TRBD2 matching 8 bases. V lost 6 bases to trimming and J lost 6 bases; unmatched junction nucleotides: 9. Per germline, CDR1 LNHDA and CDR2 SQIVND (reference sequence). The CDR3 covers 15 residues. The CDR3 DNA reads TGTGCCAGTAGACCTCACGACGGGAGGGCCGGGGAGCTGTTTTTT. Translating it yields CASRPHDGRAGELFF.

The chain carries TRBV7-9 and TRBJ2-6; the D gene is possibly TRBD1 (5 bases). The CDR3 has 17 amino acids. CDR1 is SEHNR, CDR2 FQNEAQ, per germline (reference sequence). V lost 5 bases and J lost 0, with 14 bases in between. CDR3 amino acids: CASSQSTGNSGANVLTF. CDR3 sequence (DNA): TGTGCCAGCAGCCAGAGTACAGGTAACTCTGGGGCCAACGTCCTGACTTTC.

The chain joins TRBV5-1 to TRBJ2-7, with TRBD1 identical over 9 bases. CDR3 size: 16 residues. The germline V gene has CDR1 SGHRS and CDR2 YFSETQ. V trimming: 0 bases; J trimming: 6 bases; junction bases outside the gene matches: 10. CDR3 nucleotides: TGCGCCAGCAGCTTGGCCGGGACAGGGTCCATCGCCGAGCAGTACTTC. It encodes CASSLAGTGSIAEQYF.

J is TRBJ1-4 and V is TRBV27, with 9 bases fitting TRBD1. This CDR3 has 15 amino acids. V shed 6 bases, J shed 8 bases, and the junction held 10 bases outside the gene matches. Germline assignment: CDR1 MNHEY and CDR2 SMNVEV (reference sequence). Here the CDR3 DNA reads TGTGCCAGCAGCCGGACAGGGGCCCTGATCGAAAAACTGTTTTTT. This gives the protein CASSRTGALIEKLFF.

This sequence joins TRBV7-2 and TRBJ2-6; tentative D call: TRBD1 (6 bases). From germline, CDR1 is SGHTA and CDR2 FQGNSA. CDR3 size: 16 residues. The V gene lost 1 base and the J gene lost 3 bases, with 10 bases spanning the gap. CDR3 bases: TGTGCCAGCAGCTTAGTGGGGGCCTTTGGGGCCAACGTCCTGACTTTC. Encoded protein: CASSLVGAFGANVLTF.

This sequence joins TRBV4-3 and TRBJ2-1, with 9 positions matching TRBD2. The CDR3 is 15 amino acids. Trimming cost V 0 bases and J 5 bases; bases outside gene matches: 2. The germline V gene encodes CDR1 LGHNA and CDR2 YSLEER. The CDR3 coding sequence is TGCGCCAGCAGCCAAGACAAGCGGGAGGACAATGAGCAGTTCTTC. It yields the protein CASSQDKREDNEQFF.

This clone was counted once. The chain combines TRBV7-3 with TRBJ2-2; TRBD2 matches at 14 bases. The CDR3 has 20 amino acids. CDR1 is SGHTA and CDR2 is FQGTGA in the germline V gene. With 2 bases clipped from V and 3 bases from J, the junction kept 11 bases outside the gene matches. CDR3 nucleotide sequence: TGTGCCAGCAGCTTAGGACTAGCGGGAGGAGGGATTTTGGACACCGGGGAGCTGTTTTTT. Translation: CASSLGLAGGGILDTGELFF.

This chain joins TRBV6-5 and TRBJ1-1, with a weak D call TRBD1 (5 bases). CDR1 is MNHEY and CDR2 is SVGAGI in the germline V gene. Trimming cost V 2 bases and J 7 bases, with 11 bases left between them. The CDR3 runs 13 residues. CDR3 residues: CASSYGQGYEAFF. In DNA form, the CDR3 reads TGTGCCAGCAGTTACGGCCAGGGATATGAAGCTTTCTTT.

The CDR3 sequence: CASSLMGGSFYEQYF. The DNA for the CDR3 is TGTGCCAGCAGCTTAATGGGGGGGTCCTTTTACGAGCAGTACTTC. This chain joins TRBV7-3 and TRBJ2-7, with TRBD2 matching over 7 bases. Germline-derived CDR1 and CDR2 are SGHTA and FQGTGA. Unmatched junction bases numbered 7, after V lost 1 base and J lost 4 bases. This CDR3 has 15 amino acids.

The V call is TRBV10-3, the J call TRBJ1-2; 7 bases agree with TRBD1. The length of the CDR3 is 15 residues. Trimming took 3 bases from V and 5 from J; bases not matched to a gene: 9. Germline V lookup: CDR1 ENHRY, CDR2 SYGVKD. The CDR3 bases are TGTGCCATCAGTGATCCTGCCGGGACAGAGTATGGCTACACCTTC. Residues: CAISDPAGTEYGYTF.